This T cell receptor beta chain was identified in a study of beta chain features in type 1 diabetes. Study observations and caveats: Individuals with type 1 diabetes displayed fewer insertions and more deletions at VDJ junctions. Type 1 diabetes patients showed a moderate but significant shortening of TCRB CDR3s in all four CD4+ subsets.

Worth noting for this clone: The antigen remains undetermined.

This CDR3 region has 15 residues. The germline gives CDR1 MDHEN, CDR2 SYDVKM. The germline V and J ends were trimmed by 3 bases and 2 bases, with 14 bases remaining between them. Sequenced material consisted of expressed TCRB transcripts (all of the isolated RNA was reverse transcribed). TCRdb keeps only in-frame clones here, not all; method: immunoSEQ multiplex PCR. Of around 97,000 clones listed, 25% to 35% were seen once; the top ten hold 0.5% to 0.6%. The TCR comes from a woman between 18 and 29 years old with type 1 diabetes. The chain joins TRBV28 to TRBJ2-7; tentatively, D is TRBD2 (5 bases). Sequenced sample: central memory CD4+ T cells from blood. The DNA for the CDR3 is TGTGCCAGCAGTTTCTGGGCCGCCGGGACCTACGAGCAGTACTTC. This translates into CASSFWAAGTYEQYF.